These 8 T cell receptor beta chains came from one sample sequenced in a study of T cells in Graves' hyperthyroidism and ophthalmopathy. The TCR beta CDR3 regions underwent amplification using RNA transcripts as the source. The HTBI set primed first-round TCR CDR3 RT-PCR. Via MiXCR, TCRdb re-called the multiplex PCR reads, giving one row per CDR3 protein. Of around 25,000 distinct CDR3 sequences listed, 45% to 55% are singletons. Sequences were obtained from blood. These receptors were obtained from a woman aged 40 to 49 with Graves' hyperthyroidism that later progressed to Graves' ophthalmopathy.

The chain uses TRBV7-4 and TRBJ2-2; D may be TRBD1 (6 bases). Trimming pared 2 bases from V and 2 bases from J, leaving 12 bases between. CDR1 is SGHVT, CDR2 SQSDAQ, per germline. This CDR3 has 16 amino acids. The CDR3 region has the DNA TGTGCCAGCAGCTTACATGGGGGCGACAACACCGGGGAGCTGTTTTTT. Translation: CASSLHGGDNTGELFF. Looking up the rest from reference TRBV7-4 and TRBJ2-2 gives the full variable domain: GAGVSQSPRYKVAKRGRDVALRCDSISGHVTLYWYRQTLGQGSEVLTYSQSDAQRDKSGRPSGRFSAERPERSVSTLKIQRTEQGDSAVYLCASSLHGGDNTGELFFGEGSRLTVL.

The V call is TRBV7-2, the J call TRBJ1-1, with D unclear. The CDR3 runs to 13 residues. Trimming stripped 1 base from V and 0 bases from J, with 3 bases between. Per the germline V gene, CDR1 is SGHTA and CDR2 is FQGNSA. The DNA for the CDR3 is TGTGCCAGCAGCTTAGAGCTGAACACTGAAGCTTTCTTT. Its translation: CASSLELNTEAFF.

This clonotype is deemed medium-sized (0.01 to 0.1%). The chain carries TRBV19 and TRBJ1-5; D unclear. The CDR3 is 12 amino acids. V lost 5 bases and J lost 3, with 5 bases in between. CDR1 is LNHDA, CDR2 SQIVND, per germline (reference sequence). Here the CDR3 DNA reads TGTGCCAGTAGTTGGTCCAATCAGCCCCAGCATTTT. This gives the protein CASSWSNQPQHF.

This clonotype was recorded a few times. CDR3 sequence (DNA): TGTGCCATCAGTGACGATTTGAGCACAGATACGCAGTATTTT. This encodes CAISDDLSTDTQYF. V is TRBV10-3 and J is TRBJ2-3; D remains unclear. Germline CDR1 is ENHRY and CDR2 is SYGVKD. Trimming removed 3 bases from V and 0 bases from J, with 7 bases in between. The CDR3 contains 14 residues.

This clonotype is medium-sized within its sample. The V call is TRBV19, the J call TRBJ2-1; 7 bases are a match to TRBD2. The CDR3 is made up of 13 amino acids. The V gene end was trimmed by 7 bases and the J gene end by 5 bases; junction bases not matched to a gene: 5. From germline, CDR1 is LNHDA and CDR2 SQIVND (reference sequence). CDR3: CASKTSFHNEQFF. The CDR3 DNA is TGTGCCAGTAAGACTAGCTTCCACAATGAGCAGTTCTTC.

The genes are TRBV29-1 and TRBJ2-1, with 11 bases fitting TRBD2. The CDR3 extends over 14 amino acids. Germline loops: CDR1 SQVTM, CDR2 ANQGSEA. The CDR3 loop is CSSNLAGGYNEQFF. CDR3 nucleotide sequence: TGCAGTTCTAATCTAGCGGGAGGTTACAATGAGCAGTTCTTC.

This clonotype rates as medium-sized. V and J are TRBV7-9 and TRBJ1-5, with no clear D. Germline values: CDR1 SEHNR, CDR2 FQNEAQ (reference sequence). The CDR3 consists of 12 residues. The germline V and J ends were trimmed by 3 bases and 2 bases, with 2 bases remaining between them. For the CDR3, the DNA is TGTGCCAGCAGCTTTGGCAATCAGCCCCAGCATTTT. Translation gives CASSFGNQPQHF.

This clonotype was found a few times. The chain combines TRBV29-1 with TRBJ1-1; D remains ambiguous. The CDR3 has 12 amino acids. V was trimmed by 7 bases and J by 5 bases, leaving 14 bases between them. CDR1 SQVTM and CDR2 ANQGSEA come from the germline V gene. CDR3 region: CSGRRAGTEAFF. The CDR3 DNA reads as TGCAGCGGGAGGAGGGCCGGTACTGAAGCTTTCTTT.